This T cell receptor beta chain was documented in a study of cytomegalovirus exposure and HLA in healthy donors. Primers for the PCR totalled 60 Vbeta and 13 Jbeta. Using immunoSEQ multiplex PCR, the repertoire was profiled, and TCRdb retains in-frame clones only, with some absent. Here the sample table reports 150,000 to 200,000 clones. J gave up 1 base and V 4 bases, and 6 bases lay outside the gene matches. The CDR3 has 15 residues. Per the germline V gene, CDR1 is SGHVS and CDR2 is FQNEAQ. Notes on this clone: The target antigen is unknown.

General study points: V- and J-gene trimming of TCR beta was linked (in a later analysis) to a missense DCLRE1C variant. The listing of approximately 160 TCR beta chains classed them as cytomegalovirus-associated. It was reportedly the case that the classifier diagnosed cytomegalovirus status with high specificity and sensitivity.

This chain uses TRBV7-8 with TRBJ1-1; TRBD1 aligns across 7 bases. The source of this sequence is a woman aged 18-30 years in good health and CMV-seropositive. The sequenced sample was PBMCs. The CDR3 reads CASSYQTGRNTEAFF. For the CDR3, the DNA is TGTGCCAGCAGCTACCAGACAGGGCGGAACACTGAAGCTTTCTTT.